This TCR beta chain was documented in a study of beta chain features in type 1 diabetes. Study-level information: The examined sorted cells totaled roughly 110,000,000 across samples. Findings of the study overall: Among patients, naive, central memory and Treg TCRB repertoires appeared more similar than among healthy donors.

In the case of this clone: What it recognizes is unknown.

Reverse transcribing all isolated RNA meant expressed TCRB transcripts were sequenced. The repertoire was sequenced with immunoSEQ multiplex PCR; TCRdb's copy has only in-frame clones and lacks some. The data hold about 140,000 clones, with 9% to 10% observed a single time. The germline V gene has CDR1 SGHAT and CDR2 FQNNGV. V was pared by 2 bases and J by 8 bases, with 4 bases of the junction left unmatched. This CDR3 has 13 residues. The chain has TRBV11-2 and TRBJ2-3, with 7 positions matching TRBD2. The material sequenced was central memory CD4+ T cells from blood. This clonotype originated in a woman in her forties in good health. In nucleotides, the CDR3 is TGTGCCAGCAGCTTACCCGGCGGGAGTACGCAGTATTTT. Translating it yields CASSLPGGSTQYF.